This entry lists 30 T cell receptor beta chains sequenced from one sample in a study of OX40 agonist ivuxolimab in advanced cancers. Sequencing was performed with immunoSEQ multiplex PCR; in TCRdb, only in-frame clones are kept and a portion is missing. The sample lists some 65,000 clones, roughly 84% seen once, with 0.3% to 0.45% in the top ten. This specimen was CD4+ or CD8+ T cells sorted from blood, taken in a trial of the OX40 agonist ivuxolimab. Receptor source: an adult with an advanced solid tumor such as melanoma, head and neck, liver or kidney cancer.

The chain carries TRBV27 and TRBJ1-1; weak D call: TRBD1 (5 bases). Germline V gene lookup returns CDR1 MNHEY and CDR2 SMNVEV (reference sequence). The CDR3 loop spans 14 amino acids. Deletions cut 6 bases from V and 5 bases from J, with 16 bases between. The CDR3 region is CASRGRGRGTEAFF. CDR3 in DNA: TGTGCCAGCAGGGGACGTGGGCGGGGGACTGAAGCTTTCTTT.

CDR3 bases: TGCAGCGCCCGGACCGTCTCACAGGGCGTTAACTATGGCTACACCTTC. It is translated as CSARTVSQGVNYGYTF. The V call is TRBV29-1, the J call TRBJ1-2, with D maybe TRBD1 (6 bases). V lost 7 bases, J lost 1 base, and 22 bases lay in between. There are 16 residues in the CDR3. Germline CDR1 reads SQVTM; CDR2 reads ANQGSEA.

This chain links TRBV19 with TRBJ2-3; a possible D gene is TRBD2 (6 bases). CDR3 size: 14 residues. Germline CDR1 reads LNHDA; CDR2 reads SQIVND (reference sequence). The V and J ends lost 4 bases and 2 bases respectively, with 10 bases between them. In DNA, the CDR3 is TGTGCCAGTAGTACGGGACTGATCACAGATACGCAGTATTTT. It encodes CASSTGLITDTQYF.

This rearrangement joins TRBV4-3 to TRBJ1-4; D is unclear. V gave up 0 bases and J gave up 8 bases, with 13 bases separating them. Germline V gene sequence: CDR1 LGHNA, CDR2 YSLEER. This CDR3 region has 15 residues. As DNA, the CDR3 is TGCGCCAGCAGCCAAGATATGGCAAATGGGGAAAAACTGTTTTTT. Its protein is CASSQDMANGEKLFF.

The chain links TRBV5-1 to TRBJ2-7; D tentatively reads TRBD1 or TRBD2 (5 bases each). V was shortened by 4 bases and J by 3 bases, with 14 bases between the two germline ends. Germline CDR1 reads SGHRS; CDR2 reads YFSETQ. This CDR3 is 14 amino acids long. CDR3 region: CASSLTGPYYEQYF. CDR3 DNA sequence: TGCGCCAGCAGCCTCACGGGACCTTACTACGAGCAGTACTTC.

The chain joins TRBV6-1 to TRBJ1-1; the D is unclear. CDR1 is MNHNS and CDR2 is SASEGT in the germline V gene. V was shortened by 4 bases and J by 3 bases, with 6 bases between the two germline ends. The CDR3 extends over 12 amino acids. The CDR3 DNA reads as TGTGCCAGCAGTGTTAGGGACACTGAAGCTTTCTTT. Its protein product is CASSVRDTEAFF.

The chain is built from TRBV27 and TRBJ1-6; D might be TRBD1 (5 bases). The CDR3 runs to 17 residues. V shed 6 bases and J shed 4 bases, with 19 bases lying between them. Germline lookup yields CDR1 MNHEY and CDR2 SMNVEV (reference sequence). DNA of the CDR3: TGTGCCAGCAGCTTCAAACTCGGGGCCTCGTATAATTCACCCCTCCACTTT. This encodes CASSFKLGASYNSPLHF.

This clone was observed a single time. The junction and the germline gene differ at one end; a read error may be behind it. This rearrangement joins TRBV19 to TRBJ1-1; D is ambiguous. The CDR3 extends over 14 amino acids. Germline assignment: CDR1 LNHDA and CDR2 SQIVND (reference sequence). CDR3 sequence (DNA): TGTGCCAGTAGTCTGGCGTTGGCGAACCCTGAAGCTTTCTTT. Translation: CASSLALANPEAFF.

This clone was seen a handful of times. This chain links TRBV10-3 with TRBJ1-5; no firm D call. Trimming took 10 bases from V and 6 from J, leaving 16 bases between them. The CDR3 loop spans 13 amino acids. The germline V gene encodes CDR1 ENHRY and CDR2 SYGVKD. CDR3 nucleotides: TGTGCCAACTCCCGGGAGCAAGGTCAGCCCCAGCATTTT. Translated: CANSREQGQPQHF.

This clone has a handful of counts. This sequence joins TRBV6-6 and TRBJ1-5, with unresolved D. The CDR3 consists of 14 residues. V was clipped by 7 bases and J by 0 bases, with 10 bases between them. Germline-derived CDR1 and CDR2 are MNHNY and SVGAGI (reference sequence). This CDR3 is CASTLTDSNQPQHF. Written as DNA, the CDR3 is TGTGCCAGCACCCTGACGGATAGCAATCAGCCCCAGCATTTT.

This clone has a handful of counts. The V gene is TRBV11-1, the J gene TRBJ2-2; D ambiguous. V lost 0 bases to trimming and J lost 3 bases, with 8 bases between them. The germline CDR1 and CDR2 sequences are SGHAT and FQDESV (reference sequence). The CDR3 is made up of 15 amino acids. The CDR3 region has the DNA TGTGCCAGCAGCTTAGCGGAGACCCACACCGGGGAGCTGTTTTTT. Amino acid sequence: CASSLAETHTGELFF.

The chain has TRBV7-6 and TRBJ2-2; TRBD2 matches 8 bases. This CDR3 spans 17 amino acids. Germline V gives CDR1 SGHVS, CDR2 FNYEAQ. The J segment lost 4 bases and the V segment lost 5 bases, leaving 12 bases of the junction unmatched. CDR3 region: CASSLTPGGATTGELFF. The CDR3 nucleotides are TGTGCCAGCAGCCTCACCCCGGGGGGGGCGACCACCGGGGAGCTGTTTTTT.

This sequence joins TRBV6-1 and TRBJ2-7, with D possibly TRBD2 on 6 matching bases. V dropped 4 bases and J dropped 3 bases, with 13 bases sitting between them. Germline V gene lookup returns CDR1 MNHNS and CDR2 SASEGT. The CDR3 covers 14 residues. In DNA, the CDR3 is TGTGCCAGCAGTGCGGGGGAAAGGTTCTACGAGCAGTACTTC. Translated, it gives CASSAGERFYEQYF.

V usage is TRBV2 and J usage is TRBJ1-2; 8 bases are shared with TRBD1. This CDR3 has 14 amino acids. V lost 7 bases, J lost 0 bases, and 4 bases stayed unmatched. Germline assignment: CDR1 SNHLY and CDR2 FYNNEI. In DNA, the CDR3 is TGTGCCAGCACCGGGACAGGCGCTAACTATGGCTACACCTTC. Encoded protein: CASTGTGANYGYTF.

This chain links TRBV5-8 with TRBJ1-5, with D possibly being TRBD1 (5 bases). Germline V gives CDR1 SGHTS, CDR2 YDEGEE. The V end was cut by 7 bases, the J end by 7 bases, with 15 bases between. This CDR3 has 13 residues. The CDR3 is CASVGAGEQPQHF. CDR3 bases: TGTGCCAGCGTCGGGGCGGGCGAGCAGCCCCAGCATTTT.

The V gene is TRBV5-1, the J gene TRBJ2-7; 7 bases are a match to TRBD1. CDR1 SGHRS and CDR2 YFSETQ come from the germline V gene. V gave up 4 bases and J gave up 7 bases; unmatched junction bases: 5. The CDR3 loop spans 12 amino acids. CDR3 sequence: CASSQGEGEQYF. The CDR3 bases are TGCGCCAGCAGCCAGGGGGAAGGTGAGCAGTACTTC. The whole variable domain, remainder taken from reference TRBV5-1 and TRBJ2-7, is KAGVTQTPRYLIKTRGQQVTLSCSPISGHRSVSWYQQTPGQGLQFLFEYFSETQRNKGNFPGRFSGRQFSNSRSEMNVSTLELGDSALYLCASSQGEGEQYFGPGTRLTVT.

The rearrangement links TRBV30 to TRBJ2-7, with 9 nucleotides matching TRBD1. This CDR3 spans 14 amino acids. Germline V gives CDR1 GTSNPN, CDR2 SVGIG (reference sequence). After removal of 2 bases from V and 6 bases from J, the junction contained 8 bases not matched to a gene. The CDR3 region has the DNA TGTGCCTGGAGTCCGGGACAGGGTACTCTCGAGCAGTACTTC. Residues: CAWSPGQGTLEQYF.

The gene calls are TRBV5-1 and TRBJ2-2; D unresolved. V shed 0 bases and J shed 2 bases, with 11 bases lying between them. Germline V gene data show CDR1 as SGHRS and CDR2 as YFSETQ. CDR3 length: 16 amino acids. CDR3 protein: CASSLGATANTGELFF. The CDR3 DNA reads as TGCGCCAGCAGCTTGGGAGCTACGGCCAACACCGGGGAGCTGTTTTTT.

This clone was counted a few times. As DNA, the CDR3 is TGTGCCAGCAGCCAACTCCACGCAAGCAATCAGCCCCAGCATTTT. Translating it yields CASSQLHASNQPQHF. The rearrangement links TRBV4-2 to TRBJ1-5, with D unclear. V lost 2 bases to trimming and J lost 1 base, with 9 bases between them. CDR1 is LGHNA and CDR2 is YNFKEQ in the germline V gene. The CDR3 runs 15 residues.

The chain recombines TRBV27 with TRBJ2-7, with D uncertain. CDR1 MNHEY and CDR2 SMNVEV come from the germline V gene (reference sequence). There are 17 residues in the CDR3. Between the trimmed V and J ends, which lost 3 bases and 2 bases, there was a span of 20 bases. The CDR3 loop reads CASSFRATASGAYEQYF. For the CDR3, the DNA is TGTGCCAGCAGTTTTAGGGCGACGGCGAGTGGAGCCTACGAGCAGTACTTC.

The CDR3 nucleotides are TGTGCCAGTAGTCTCGGACTAGCGGGGGGAAGAGACACCGGGGAGCTGTTTTTT. Translation gives CASSLGLAGGRDTGELFF. The chain links TRBV19 to TRBJ2-2; 14 bases map to TRBD2. Losses at the gene ends were 5 bases for V and 3 bases for J; bases not matched to a gene: 8. The germline CDR1 and CDR2 sequences are LNHDA and SQIVND (reference sequence). CDR3 size: 18 residues.

This clone appeared a single time. The J gene is TRBJ2-1, the V gene TRBV11-1; 10 nucleotides line up with TRBD2. CDR1 is SGHAT and CDR2 is FQDESV in the germline V gene (reference sequence). V lost 1 base and J lost 3; bases outside the gene matches: 6. This CDR3 contains 17 residues. CDR3 protein: CASSLGWLAGDYNEQFF. The CDR3 bases are TGTGCCAGCAGCTTAGGGTGGCTAGCGGGGGACTACAATGAGCAGTTCTTC.

This clone was recorded a few times. V gene TRBV14 combines with J gene TRBJ1-2; 7 positions agree with TRBD1. Germline lookup yields CDR1 SGHDN and CDR2 FVKESK. With 4 bases clipped from V and 8 bases from J, the junction kept 4 bases outside the gene matches. CDR3 length: 12 amino acids. CDR3 sequence: CASSPTGTGYTF. The DNA of the CDR3 is TGTGCCAGCAGCCCGACAGGGACGGGCTACACCTTC. Full variable domain (missing parts from reference TRBV14 and TRBJ1-2): EAGVTQFPSHSVIEKGQTVTLRCDPISGHDNLYWYRRVMGKEIKFLLHFVKESKQDESGMPNNRFLAERTGGTYSTLKVQPAELEDSGVYFCASSPTGTGYTFGSGTRLTVV.

The J gene is TRBJ1-3, the V gene TRBV30, with a tentative D call TRBD1 (6 bases). V was shortened by 2 bases and J by 0 bases, with 11 bases between the two germline ends. CDR3 length equals 15 residues. Germline V gene sequence: CDR1 GTSNPN, CDR2 SVGIG (reference sequence). Here the CDR3 reads CAWSLGDISGNTIYF. The CDR3 nucleotides read TGTGCCTGGAGTCTTGGGGACATCTCTGGAAACACCATATATTTT.

This chain connects TRBV5-8 to TRBJ2-1, with 10 bases aligning to TRBD2. The junction had 18 bases not matched to a gene; V was cut back by 2 bases and J by 7 bases. Looked up from germline, CDR1 is SGHTS and CDR2 is YDEGEE. There are 19 residues in the CDR3. CDR3 coding DNA: TGTGCCAGCAGCTTAAGACCCCAGCGGGGGGGGAAGTCGAGAAATGAGCAGTTCTTC. Its translation is CASSLRPQRGGKSRNEQFF.

This chain links TRBV7-2 with TRBJ1-3, with 7 bases identical to TRBD1. The germline V gene encodes CDR1 SGHTA and CDR2 FQGNSA. This CDR3 is 15 amino acids long. The J segment lost 4 bases and the V segment lost 3 bases, leaving 6 bases of the junction unmatched. CDR3 in DNA: TGTGCCAGCAGCTTGCGAGGGGGCTCAGGAAACACCATATATTTT. Translated: CASSLRGGSGNTIYF.

The rearrangement uses TRBV6-6 and TRBJ2-1, with TRBD1 matching over 11 bases. CDR3 length: 15 amino acids. Unmatched junction bases numbered 9, after V lost 8 bases and J lost 6 bases. The germline V gene encodes CDR1 MNHNY and CDR2 SVGAGI (reference sequence). As DNA, the CDR3 is TGTGCCAGCCGGACAGGGGGCGAGTCAGCCAATGAGCAGTTCTTC. Translated, it gives CASRTGGESANEQFF.

Here the CDR3 DNA reads TGTGCCACCGGGGACAGGGCCGCCTATGGCTACACCTTC. Translating gives CATGDRAAYGYTF. The chain joins TRBV10-3 to TRBJ1-2; 9 nucleotides line up with TRBD1. The CDR3 has 13 residues. The V gene's germline CDR1 is ENHRY and CDR2 SYGVKD. Unmatched junction bases numbered 7, after V lost 10 bases and J lost 4 bases.

Written as DNA, the CDR3 is TGTGCCAGTAGCCCGAAAGGGGGTGGGTACCAAGAGACCCAGTACTTC. It encodes CASSPKGGGYQETQYF. The J gene is TRBJ2-5, the V gene TRBV19, with D possibly matching TRBD1 (6 bases). Germline V gives CDR1 LNHDA, CDR2 SQIVND (reference sequence). CDR3 length: 16 amino acids. Deletions cut 6 bases from V and 0 bases from J, with 17 bases between.

This chain links TRBV10-3 with TRBJ2-1; 11 bases are shared with TRBD2. The length of the CDR3 is 15 residues. CDR1 and CDR2 from the germline V gene are ENHRY and SYGVKD. V lost 2 bases, J lost 7 bases, and 4 bases stayed unmatched. The CDR3 coding sequence is TGTGCCATCAGTGAGCGACTAGCGGGGTCAAATGAGCAGTTCTTC. This codes for CAISERLAGSNEQFF.